The 18 T cell receptor beta chains in this list originate from one sample, sequenced in a study of blood T cell repertoires in COVID-19. Data came from immunoSEQ multiplex PCR; TCRdb stores just in-frame clones and leaves some out. The profile covers about 170,000 clones, with around 81% appearing a single time and approximately 8.2% taken by the ten largest. Input material: peripheral blood. The receptors come from an elderly woman with COVID-19, enrolled during active disease.

The sample holds one count of this clone. The V and J genes are TRBV2 and TRBJ2-1; TRBD1 matches at 8 bases. The CDR3 has 13 amino acids. Per germline, CDR1 SNHLY and CDR2 FYNNEI. Trimming at V came to 5 bases and at J to 9 bases, leaving 6 bases not matched to a gene. The DNA for the CDR3 is TGTGCCAGCAGTTTGACAGGGGTCGCTGAGCAGTTCTTC. This sequence encodes CASSLTGVAEQFF.

This chain connects TRBV10-3 to TRBJ1-6; a weak D match, TRBD1 (6 bases). V was trimmed by 10 bases and J by 2 bases, leaving 21 bases between them. The CDR3 covers 17 residues. Germline V gives CDR1 ENHRY, CDR2 SYGVKD. This CDR3 is CATRPTGGVTYNSPLHF. The CDR3 DNA follows: TGTGCCACACGACCGACAGGTGGAGTGACCTATAATTCACCCCTCCACTTT.

This sequence joins TRBV3-1 (or the pseudogene TRBV3-2) and TRBJ2-7, with a weak D call TRBD1 (6 bases). Per germline, CDR1 LGHDT and CDR2 YNNKEL (reference sequence). This CDR3 spans 14 amino acids. The V end lost 1 base, the J end lost 5 bases, and 12 bases lay between the germline ends. CDR3: CASSQVTTGHEQYF. The CDR3 DNA reads TGTGCCAGCAGCCAAGTTACCACAGGGCACGAGCAGTACTTC.

This clone was observed a handful of times. V gene TRBV24-1 combines with J gene TRBJ2-1, with 8 bases identical to TRBD1. With 9 bases clipped from V and 4 bases from J, the junction kept 7 bases outside the gene matches. This CDR3 has 14 amino acids. Germline V gene data show CDR1 as KGHDR and CDR2 as SFDVKD. The CDR3 loop reads CATGRQGSYNEQFF. In nucleotides, the CDR3 is TGTGCCACCGGTAGACAGGGGTCTTACAATGAGCAGTTCTTC.

The gene calls are TRBV6-5 and TRBJ1-2, with a tentative D call TRBD1 (5 bases). V was clipped by 7 bases and J by 6 bases, with 18 bases between them. CDR3 length: 14 amino acids. Germline V gene sequence: CDR1 MNHEY, CDR2 SVGAGI. In DNA form, the CDR3 reads TGTGCCAGCACCCTCAGGGAGGGCGGAAATGGCTACACCTTC. This translates into CASTLREGGNGYTF.

J is TRBJ2-5 and V is TRBV29-1; the match to TRBD1 covers 7 bases. The V gene end was trimmed by 4 bases and the J gene end by 1 base; junction bases not matched to a gene: 12. The CDR3 has 16 amino acids. CDR1 is SQVTM and CDR2 is ANQGSEA in the germline V gene. This CDR3 reads CSVGVVAGGSQETQYF. The CDR3 nucleotides are TGCAGCGTTGGAGTAGTGGCAGGGGGTTCCCAAGAGACCCAGTACTTC.

The chain's CDR3 is CASSPEVRRDEGYTF. The CDR3 DNA sequence: TGTGCCAGCAGCCCGGAAGTGCGGCGGGACGAAGGCTACACCTTC. The chain has TRBV7-2 and TRBJ1-2, with D possibly matching TRBD1 (5 bases). Germline assignment: CDR1 SGHTA and CDR2 FQGNSA. V was trimmed by 5 bases and J by 8 bases, leaving 21 bases between them. The CDR3 runs to 15 residues.

The chain recombines TRBV21-1 with TRBJ2-1; the table's D call, TRBD2, was not checked against the DNA. TRBV21-1 is a known pseudogene. CDR3 size: 14 residues. CDR3 protein: CARRRLAGGHEQFF. CDR3 DNA: TGTGCCAGAAGAAGGCTAGCGGGGGGGCATGAGCAGTTCTTC.

A few counts support this clone. This chain links TRBV28 with TRBJ2-7, with TRBD1 matching 7 bases. The V gene end was trimmed by 3 bases and the J gene end by 2 bases; junction bases not matched to a gene: 4. This CDR3 is 14 amino acids long. Germline V gene data show CDR1 as MDHEN and CDR2 as SYDVKM. In nucleotides, the CDR3 is TGTGCCAGCAGTTTCGGGACAGTACCCTACGAGCAGTACTTC. As protein: CASSFGTVPYEQYF.

CDR3 bases: TGTGCCAGCAGCAGATATAGCGGGACCGGGGAGCTGTTTTTT. This sequence encodes CASSRYSGTGELFF. The chain combines TRBV7-9 with TRBJ2-2; 7 nucleotides line up with TRBD2. The trim removed 5 bases at V and 5 bases at J, leaving 5 bases unmatched. CDR3 size: 14 residues. Germline V gene data show CDR1 as SEHNR and CDR2 as FQNEAQ (reference sequence). The full variable domain, in which reference TRBV7-9 and TRBJ2-2 provide the parts outside the CDR3, is DTGVSQNPRHKITKRGQNVTFRCDPISEHNRLYWYRQTLGQGPEFLTYFQNEAQLEKSRLLSDRFSAERPKGSFSTLEIQRTEQGDSAMYLCASSRYSGTGELFFGEGSRLTVL.

The chain carries TRBV16 and TRBJ1-5; TRBD1 matches at 7 bases. Unmatched junction bases numbered 17, after V lost 4 bases and J lost 2 bases. CDR3 length: 19 residues. Germline values: CDR1 KGHSY, CDR2 FQNENV. The CDR3 DNA is TGTGCCAGCAGCCTTCTCCTATCAGGGGGGTTGATGGGCAATCAGCCCCAGCATTTT. This codes for CASSLLLSGGLMGNQPQHF.

The chain joins TRBV5-1 to TRBJ2-6, with D maybe TRBD1 (6 bases). Germline CDR1 is SGHRS and CDR2 is YFSETQ. The CDR3 has 14 residues. Trimming stripped 6 bases from V and 2 bases from J, with 9 bases between. The CDR3: CASKGTPGANVLTF. The CDR3 DNA follows: TGCGCCAGCAAAGGGACACCTGGGGCCAACGTCCTGACTTTC.

In this sample, this clone turned up once. This chain connects TRBV4-2 to TRBJ2-3; 13 nucleotides align to TRBD2. CDR1 and CDR2 (germline): LGHNA, YNFKEQ. There are 15 residues in the CDR3. The junction had 1 base not matched to a gene; V was cut back by 1 base and J by 6 bases. This chain's CDR3 is CASSQGLAGGDTQYF. The CDR3 DNA follows: TGTGCCAGCAGCCAAGGACTAGCGGGAGGCGATACGCAGTATTTT.

CDR3 DNA: TGTGCCAGTAGTTTTCTCCGGGACAGGGGGAGTAGCAATCAGCCCCAGCATTTT. As protein: CASSFLRDRGSSNQPQHF. The rearrangement joins TRBV19 to TRBJ1-5; 11 bases line up with TRBD1. The CDR3 extends over 18 amino acids. Germline loops: CDR1 LNHDA, CDR2 SQIVND (reference sequence). Trimming took 5 bases from V and 0 from J; bases not matched to a gene: 9.

The CDR3 sequence: CASVDRGETEAFF. In DNA, the CDR3 is TGTGCCAGCGTCGACAGGGGGGAGACTGAAGCTTTCTTT. This sequence joins TRBV6-5 and TRBJ1-1; 9 bases align to TRBD1. V lost 8 bases and J lost 5; bases outside the gene matches: 6. This CDR3 contains 13 residues. CDR1 MNHEY and CDR2 SVGAGI come from the germline V gene.

The chain combines TRBV18 with TRBJ1-4; D is unclear. The CDR3 has 15 residues. V was trimmed by 5 bases and J by 8 bases, leaving 18 bases between them. Per germline, CDR1 KGHSH and CDR2 LQKENI. CDR3 DNA sequence: TGTGCCAGCTCATCCGGGATCCTCTCTCCCGAAAAACTGTTTTTT. As protein: CASSSGILSPEKLFF.

The chain is built from TRBV29-1 and TRBJ1-2, with 9 bases aligning to TRBD1. With 6 bases clipped from V and 2 bases from J, the junction kept 7 bases outside the gene matches. Germline CDR1 SQVTM, CDR2 ANQGSEA. The CDR3 spans 14 residues. Here the CDR3 DNA reads TGCAGCGTCATGGGGGGACAGGGCAACTATGGCTACACCTTC. Its translation: CSVMGGQGNYGYTF.

This clone was counted only a few times. The chain links TRBV4-1 to TRBJ2-2, with 11 positions matching TRBD2. In germline, CDR1 is MGHRA, CDR2 YSYEKL. The CDR3 covers 16 residues. J gave up 9 bases and V 1 base, and 7 bases lay outside the gene matches. The CDR3 here is CASSQGLAGRARELFF. The CDR3 region has the DNA TGCGCCAGCAGCCAAGGACTAGCGGGGAGGGCGCGGGAGCTGTTTTTT.